The clone carrying this TCR beta chain was picked up many times. These data come from a study of read filtering for tumor transcriptome and immune sequencing. The library was built from 400 ng RNA with molecular barcoded adaptors for alpha/delta and beta/gamma chains. TCRdb itself ran the reads through MiXCR, one entry per CDR3 protein. The repertoire holds fewer than 50,000 distinct CDR3 sequences, with roughly 13% as singletons. The V end lost 3 bases, the J end lost 6 bases, and 15 bases lay between the germline ends. The CDR3 is 15 residues long. Germline V gene data show CDR1 as SGHAT and CDR2 as FQNNGV.

J is TRBJ2-1 and V is TRBV11-2; D not resolved. The sequence came from a donor at least 40 years old with multiple myeloma. The sequenced material came from a population of CD138-negative cells sorted from bone marrow. The CDR3 DNA is TGTGCCAGCAGCTTCCTCAATTCGGTGGGCAATGAGCAGTTCTTC. Its protein product is CASSFLNSVGNEQFF.